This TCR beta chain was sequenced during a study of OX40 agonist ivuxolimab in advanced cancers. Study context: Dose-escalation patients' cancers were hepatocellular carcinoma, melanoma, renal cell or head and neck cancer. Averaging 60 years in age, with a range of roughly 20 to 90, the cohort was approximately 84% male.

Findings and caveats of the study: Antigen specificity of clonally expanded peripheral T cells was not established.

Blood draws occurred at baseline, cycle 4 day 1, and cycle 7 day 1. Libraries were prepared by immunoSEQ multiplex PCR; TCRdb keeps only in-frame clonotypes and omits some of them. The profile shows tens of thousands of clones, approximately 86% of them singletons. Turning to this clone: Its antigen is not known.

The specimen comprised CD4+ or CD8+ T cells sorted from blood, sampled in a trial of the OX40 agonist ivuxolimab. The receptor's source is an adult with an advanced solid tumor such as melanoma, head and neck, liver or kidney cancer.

As DNA, the CDR3 is TGTGCCAGCAGCTTTTTAGCGGGAGATTACGAGCAGTACTTC. The encoded protein is CASSFLAGDYEQYF. V and J are TRBV7-8 and TRBJ2-7, with 9 nucleotides matching TRBD2. This CDR3 has 14 residues. V was clipped by 3 bases and J by 4 bases; unmatched bases: 4. Germline CDR1 is SGHVS and CDR2 is FQNEAQ.